This T cell receptor beta chain stems from a study of cytotoxic CD8 clonotypes in ibrutinib-treated CLL. The V end lost 4 bases, the J end lost 4 bases, and 13 bases lay between the germline ends. The germline V gene encodes CDR1 GTSNPN and CDR2 SVGIG (reference sequence). CDR3 length: 14 residues. TCRdb's copy holds only in-frame clones and misses some; the assay was immunoSEQ multiplex PCR. The data show tens of thousands of clones, about 70% seen once. The starting material was PBMCs, obtained at disease progression, from a patient treated with ibrutinib. The source is a human donor with chronic lymphocytic leukemia. J is TRBJ2-2 and V is TRBV30; maybe TRBD2 (6 bases). The CDR3 spells CAWKGLFGTGELFF. CDR3 DNA: TGTGCCTGGAAGGGACTTTTTGGCACCGGGGAGCTGTTTTTT.